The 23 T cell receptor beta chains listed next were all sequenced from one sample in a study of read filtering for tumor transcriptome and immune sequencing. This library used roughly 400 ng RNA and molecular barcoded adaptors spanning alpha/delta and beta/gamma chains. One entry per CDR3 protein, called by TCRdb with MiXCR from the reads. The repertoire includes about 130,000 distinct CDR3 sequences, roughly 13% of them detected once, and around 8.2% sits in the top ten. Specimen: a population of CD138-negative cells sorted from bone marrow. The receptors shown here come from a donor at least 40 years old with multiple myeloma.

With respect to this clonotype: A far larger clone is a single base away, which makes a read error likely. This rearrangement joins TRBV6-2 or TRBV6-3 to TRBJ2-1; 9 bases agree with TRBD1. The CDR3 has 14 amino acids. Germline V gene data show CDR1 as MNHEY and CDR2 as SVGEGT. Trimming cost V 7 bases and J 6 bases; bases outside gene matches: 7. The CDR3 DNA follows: TGTGCCAGCAAAGGGACAGGGTTATGCAATGAGCAGTTCTTC. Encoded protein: CASKGTGLCNEQFF.

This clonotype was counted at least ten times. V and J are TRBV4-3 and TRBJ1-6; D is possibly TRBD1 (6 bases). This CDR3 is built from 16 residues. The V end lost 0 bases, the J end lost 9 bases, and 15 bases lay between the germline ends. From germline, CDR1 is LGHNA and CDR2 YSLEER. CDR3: CASSQDYGGRLSPLHF. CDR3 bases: TGCGCCAGCAGCCAAGACTACGGGGGGCGCCTTTCACCCCTCCACTTT.

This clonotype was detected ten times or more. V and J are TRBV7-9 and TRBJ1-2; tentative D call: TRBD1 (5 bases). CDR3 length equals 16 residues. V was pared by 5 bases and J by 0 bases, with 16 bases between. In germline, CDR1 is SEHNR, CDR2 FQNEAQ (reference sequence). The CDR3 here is CASSTLDRGSNYGYTF. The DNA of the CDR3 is TGTGCCAGCAGCACGCTTGACAGAGGATCTAACTATGGCTACACCTTC.

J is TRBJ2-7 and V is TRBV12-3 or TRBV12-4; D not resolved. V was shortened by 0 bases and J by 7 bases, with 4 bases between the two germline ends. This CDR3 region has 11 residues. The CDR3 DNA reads TGTGCCAGCAGTTTAGCCAAGGAGCAGTACTTC. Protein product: CASSLAKEQYF.

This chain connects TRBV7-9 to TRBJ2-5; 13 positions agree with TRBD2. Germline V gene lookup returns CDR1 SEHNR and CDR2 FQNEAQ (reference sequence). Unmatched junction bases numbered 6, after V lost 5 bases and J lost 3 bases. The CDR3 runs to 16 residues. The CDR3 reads CASSPRLAGGEETQYF. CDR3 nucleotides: TGTGCCAGCAGCCCGAGACTAGCGGGAGGTGAAGAGACCCAGTACTTC.

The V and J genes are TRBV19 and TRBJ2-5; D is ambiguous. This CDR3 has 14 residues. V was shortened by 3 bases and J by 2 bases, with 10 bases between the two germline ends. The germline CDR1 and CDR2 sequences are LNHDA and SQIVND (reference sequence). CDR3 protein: CASSIGQWQETQYF. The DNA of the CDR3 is TGTGCCAGTAGTATTGGTCAGTGGCAAGAGACCCAGTACTTC.

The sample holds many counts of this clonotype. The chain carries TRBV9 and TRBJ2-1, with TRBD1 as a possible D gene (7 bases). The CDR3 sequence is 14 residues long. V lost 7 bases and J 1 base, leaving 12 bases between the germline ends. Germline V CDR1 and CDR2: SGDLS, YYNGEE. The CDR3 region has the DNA TGTGCCAGCGGCCAGGGGGGATCCTACAATGAGCAGTTCTTC. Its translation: CASGQGGSYNEQFF.

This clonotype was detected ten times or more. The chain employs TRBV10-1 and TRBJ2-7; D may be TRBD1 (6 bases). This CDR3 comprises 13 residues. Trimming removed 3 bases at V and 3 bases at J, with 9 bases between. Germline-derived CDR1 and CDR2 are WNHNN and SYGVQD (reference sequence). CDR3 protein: CASSDTGIYEQYF. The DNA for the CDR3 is TGCGCCAGCAGTGATACAGGGATCTACGAGCAGTACTTC.

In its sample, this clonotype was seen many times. The CDR3 nucleotides are TGTGCCAGTAGGGCCTTGACAGGGGGGAACACTGAAGCTTTCTTT. Its translation: CASRALTGGNTEAFF. The V gene is TRBV19, the J gene TRBJ1-1, with TRBD1 matching over 9 bases. V lost 6 bases to trimming and J lost 1 base; unmatched junction nucleotides: 6. Germline CDR1 is LNHDA and CDR2 is SQIVND (reference sequence). This CDR3 has 15 residues.

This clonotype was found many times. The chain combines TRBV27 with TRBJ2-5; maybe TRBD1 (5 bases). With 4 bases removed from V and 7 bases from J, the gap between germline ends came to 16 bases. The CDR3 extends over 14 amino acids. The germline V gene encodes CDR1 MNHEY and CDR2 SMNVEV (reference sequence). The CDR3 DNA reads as TGTGCCAGCAGTTCCTCCACAGGACCCTCGACCCAGTACTTC. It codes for CASSSSTGPSTQYF.

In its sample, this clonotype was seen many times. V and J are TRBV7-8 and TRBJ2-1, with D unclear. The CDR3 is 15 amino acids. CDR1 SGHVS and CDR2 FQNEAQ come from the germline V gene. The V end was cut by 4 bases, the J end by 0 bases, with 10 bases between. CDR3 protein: CASSSPISSYNEQFF. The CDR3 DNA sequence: TGTGCCAGCAGCTCCCCGATTAGCTCCTACAATGAGCAGTTCTTC.

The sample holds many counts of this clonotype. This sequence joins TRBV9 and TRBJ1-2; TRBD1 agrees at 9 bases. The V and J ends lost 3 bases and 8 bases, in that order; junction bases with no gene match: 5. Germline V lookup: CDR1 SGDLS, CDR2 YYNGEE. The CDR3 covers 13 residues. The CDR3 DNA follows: TGTGCCAGCAGCGCTACAGGGGGCCAAGGCTACACCTTC. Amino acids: CASSATGGQGYTF.

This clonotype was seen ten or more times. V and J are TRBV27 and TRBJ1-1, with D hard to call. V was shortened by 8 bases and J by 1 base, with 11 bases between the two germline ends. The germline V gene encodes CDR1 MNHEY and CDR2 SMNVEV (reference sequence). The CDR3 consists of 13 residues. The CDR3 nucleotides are TGTGCCAGCTCCCTGGTGGGGAACACTGAAGCTTTCTTT. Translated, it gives CASSLVGNTEAFF.

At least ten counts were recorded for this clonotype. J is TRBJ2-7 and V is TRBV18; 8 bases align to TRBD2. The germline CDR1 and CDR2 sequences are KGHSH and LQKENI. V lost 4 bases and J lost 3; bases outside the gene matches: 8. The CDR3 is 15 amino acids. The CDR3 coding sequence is TGTGCCAGCTCACAGTACAGCGGGAGAGACTACGAGCAGTACTTC. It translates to CASSQYSGRDYEQYF.

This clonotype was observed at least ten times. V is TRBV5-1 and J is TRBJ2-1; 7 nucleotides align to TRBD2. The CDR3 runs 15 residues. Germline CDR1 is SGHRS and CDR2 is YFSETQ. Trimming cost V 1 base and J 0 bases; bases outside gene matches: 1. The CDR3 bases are TGCGCCAGCAGCTTGTCTAGCGGCTCCTACAATGAGCAGTTCTTC. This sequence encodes CASSLSSGSYNEQFF.

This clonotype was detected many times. CDR3 coding DNA: TGTGCCACCAGCAGAGGACCAACAGGGGCCTATGGCTACACCTTC. It is translated as CATSRGPTGAYGYTF. The rearrangement links TRBV15 to TRBJ1-2; 7 positions agree with TRBD1. There are 15 residues in the CDR3. Germline CDR1 reads LNHNV; CDR2 reads YYDKDF (reference sequence). J lost 4 bases, V lost 1 base, and 6 bases had no gene match.

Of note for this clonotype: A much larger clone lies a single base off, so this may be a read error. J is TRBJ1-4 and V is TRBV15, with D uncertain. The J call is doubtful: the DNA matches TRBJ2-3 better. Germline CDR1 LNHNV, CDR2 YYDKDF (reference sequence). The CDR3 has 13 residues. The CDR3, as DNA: TGTGCCACCAGCAGAGGGTCCCTGGATGCGCAGTATTTT. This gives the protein CATSRGSLDAQYF.

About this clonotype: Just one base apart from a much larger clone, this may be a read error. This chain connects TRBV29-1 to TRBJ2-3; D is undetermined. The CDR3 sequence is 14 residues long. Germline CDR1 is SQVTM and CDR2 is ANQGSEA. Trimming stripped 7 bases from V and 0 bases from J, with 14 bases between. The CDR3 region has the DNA TGCAGCGCTCGCTTATTTCCTAGCACAGATACGCAGTATTTT. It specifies CSARLFPSTDTQYF.

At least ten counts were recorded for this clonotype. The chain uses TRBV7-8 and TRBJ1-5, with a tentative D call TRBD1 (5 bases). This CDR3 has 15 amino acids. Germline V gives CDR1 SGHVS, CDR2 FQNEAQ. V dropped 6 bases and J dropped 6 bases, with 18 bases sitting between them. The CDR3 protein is CASSRIVGAGQPQHF. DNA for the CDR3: TGTGCCAGCAGTCGAATTGTAGGGGCCGGTCAGCCCCAGCATTTT.

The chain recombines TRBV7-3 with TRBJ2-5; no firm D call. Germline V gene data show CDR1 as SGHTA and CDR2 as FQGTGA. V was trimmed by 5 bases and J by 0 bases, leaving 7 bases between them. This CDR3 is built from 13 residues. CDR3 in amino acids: CASSPSNQETQYF. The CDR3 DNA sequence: TGTGCCAGCAGCCCATCGAACCAAGAGACCCAGTACTTC.

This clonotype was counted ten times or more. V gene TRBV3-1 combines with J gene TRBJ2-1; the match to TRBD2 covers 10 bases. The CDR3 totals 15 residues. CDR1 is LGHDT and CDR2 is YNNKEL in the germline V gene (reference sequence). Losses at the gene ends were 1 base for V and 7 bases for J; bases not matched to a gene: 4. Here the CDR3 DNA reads TGTGCCAGCAGCCAAGTTCCTAGCGGGGGAAATGAGCAGTTCTTC. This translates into CASSQVPSGGNEQFF.

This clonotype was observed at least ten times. CDR3 DNA sequence: TGTGCCAGCAGCCCATGGACTACCCATACGGAGCAGTACTTC. This codes for CASSPWTTHTEQYF. The chain joins TRBV11-2 to TRBJ2-7; TRBD2 is a possible D gene (6 bases). The CDR3 loop spans 14 amino acids. The V and J ends lost 5 bases and 7 bases respectively, with 18 bases between them. Per the germline V gene, CDR1 is SGHAT and CDR2 is FQNNGV.

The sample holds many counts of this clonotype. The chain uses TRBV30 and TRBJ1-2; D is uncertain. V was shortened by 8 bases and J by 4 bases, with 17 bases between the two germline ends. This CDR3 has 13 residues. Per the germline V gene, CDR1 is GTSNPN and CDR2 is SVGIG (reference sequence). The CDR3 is CAGTPEAFYGYTF. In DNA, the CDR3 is TGTGCCGGAACCCCGGAGGCCTTCTATGGCTACACCTTC.